Sequencing of this T cell receptor (beta chain) was carried out in a study of T-cell reconstitution after alpha-beta-depleted transplantation in children. TCRbeta library construction was performed incorporating unique molecular identifiers. Each CDR3 protein gets one entry after TCRdb re-called the PCR reads with MiXCR. The sample contains about 900,000 distinct CDR3 sequences, 25% to 35% of which appear only once. The ends lost 7 bases at V and 4 bases at J; junction bases unmatched: 7. Germline loops: CDR1 LNHDA, CDR2 SQIVND (reference sequence). The CDR3 is 14 residues long. This clonotype occurred a few times.

This TCR was sampled from a boy less than two years old who had a stem cell transplant for SCID, so the T cells may come from the graft donor. Sequenced here: PBMCs, mostly from graft donor cells, sampled 360 days after TCRalphabeta/CD19-depleted stem cell transplant. This chain links TRBV19 with TRBJ2-1; 7 bases are a match to TRBD1. The CDR3 region has the DNA TGTGCCAGTAAAGACAGGGCCCCGTACAATGAGCAGTTCTTC. Translating it yields CASKDRAPYNEQFF.